The 26 T cell receptor beta chains in this list originate from one sample, sequenced in a study of blood T cell repertoires in COVID-19. Sequencing used immunoSEQ multiplex PCR; TCRdb keeps in-frame clones, though not all of them. The table lists roughly 200,000 clones, approximately 85% of them singletons, with about 5.1% in the top ten. The sample was peripheral blood. Receptors were obtained from a woman aged 70-85 years with active or convalescent COVID-19.

This chain links TRBV28 with TRBJ2-1; 11 bases map to TRBD2. The CDR3 has 15 residues. CDR1 is MDHEN, CDR2 SYDVKM, per germline. V lost 6 bases, J lost 5 bases, and 6 bases stayed unmatched. Here the CDR3 reads CASRILAGANNEQFF. The CDR3 DNA sequence: TGTGCCAGCAGGATACTAGCGGGAGCCAACAATGAGCAGTTCTTC.

The rearrangement links TRBV4-1 to TRBJ2-7; TRBD2 matches at 12 bases. The CDR3 has 16 residues. Trimming cost V 1 base and J 3 bases; bases outside gene matches: 4. Looked up from germline, CDR1 is MGHRA and CDR2 is YSYEKL. As DNA, the CDR3 is TGCGCCAGCAGCCAAGTTCTAGCGGGAGGGGTCTACGAGCAGTACTTC. Amino acid sequence: CASSQVLAGGVYEQYF.

The chain couples TRBV28 to TRBJ1-4, with TRBD1 as a possible D gene (6 bases). Germline assignment: CDR1 MDHEN and CDR2 SYDVKM. The CDR3 has 14 amino acids. V was trimmed by 5 bases and J by 6 bases, leaving 13 bases between them. The CDR3 bases are TGTGCCAGCAGTGGGGGCCTATCAGATGAAAAACTGTTTTTT. The encoded protein is CASSGGLSDEKLFF.

The chain employs TRBV19 and TRBJ1-1; tentative D call: TRBD1 (5 bases). The CDR3 totals 14 residues. V lost 3 bases and J lost 7, with 15 bases in between. Germline CDR1 is LNHDA and CDR2 is SQIVND (reference sequence). CDR3 in amino acids: CASSIRQLSYEAFF. CDR3 nucleotides: TGTGCCAGTAGTATCCGACAGCTGTCCTATGAAGCTTTCTTT.

This clone appeared a single time. The J gene is TRBJ1-1, the V gene TRBV14, with 9 bases aligning to TRBD1. This CDR3 has 15 amino acids. The germline gives CDR1 SGHDN, CDR2 FVKESK. V was pared by 6 bases and J by 5 bases, with 10 bases of the junction left unmatched. CDR3 amino acids: CASSPYRGRVTEAFF. Here the CDR3 DNA reads TGTGCCAGCAGTCCTTACAGGGGGCGGGTTACTGAAGCTTTCTTT.

V is TRBV28 and J is TRBJ1-1; possibly TRBD1 for D (6 bases). The germline V and J ends were trimmed by 6 bases and 5 bases, with 10 bases remaining between them. Germline lookup yields CDR1 MDHEN and CDR2 SYDVKM. This CDR3 contains 12 residues. CDR3 residues: CASRVQGTEAFF. The CDR3 DNA is TGTGCCAGCAGGGTCCAGGGGACTGAAGCTTTCTTT.

This clone was recorded only once. This chain connects TRBV10-1 to TRBJ2-5; TRBD1 aligns across 10 bases. The CDR3 is 14 residues long. V lost 9 bases, J lost 0 bases, and 4 bases stayed unmatched. CDR1 WNHNN and CDR2 SYGVQD come from the germline V gene (reference sequence). CDR3 nucleotide sequence: TGCGCCAGGAGGACAGGGGGGAACCAAGAGACCCAGTACTTC. Its protein is CARRTGGNQETQYF.

This clone came up once. The chain joins TRBV5-1 to TRBJ2-1; 9 nucleotides line up with TRBD1. Germline V lookup: CDR1 SGHRS, CDR2 YFSETQ. CDR3 size: 14 residues. The V segment lost 8 bases and the J segment 8 bases; nucleotides outside the gene matches: 11. The CDR3 spells CASSTGGLVHEQFF. CDR3 nucleotide sequence: TGCGCCAGTTCGACAGGGGGACTTGTACATGAGCAGTTCTTC.

Only one count was recorded for this clone. The chain uses TRBV4-2 and TRBJ2-1, with 8 nucleotides matching TRBD2. This CDR3 has 19 amino acids. CDR1 and CDR2 (germline): LGHNA, YNFKEQ. Trimming removed 4 bases from V and 1 base from J; junction bases left unmatched: 15. The CDR3 loop is CASSPGVFFAGGSYNEQFF. The CDR3 bases are TGTGCCAGCAGCCCCGGGGTGTTTTTTGCGGGAGGATCCTACAATGAGCAGTTCTTC.

The V gene is TRBV7-8, the J gene TRBJ2-1; 13 bases agree with TRBD2. V shed 0 bases, J shed 7 bases, and the junction held 6 bases outside the gene matches. Germline CDR1 is SGHVS and CDR2 is FQNEAQ. The CDR3 is 17 residues long. CDR3 nucleotides: TGTGCCAGCAGCTTAGCGTCAGGGACTAGCGGGATTAATGAGCAGTTCTTC. Its translation: CASSLASGTSGINEQFF.

This CDR3 reads CASSRDLLRTSGSGTGELFF. The CDR3, as DNA: TGCGCCAGCAGCCGAGATCTACTCCGGACTAGCGGGAGTGGCACCGGGGAGCTGTTTTTT. The chain has TRBV4-1 and TRBJ2-2; 13 nucleotides align to TRBD2. Trimming at V came to 4 bases and at J to 4 bases, leaving 15 bases not matched to a gene. Germline V gene lookup returns CDR1 MGHRA and CDR2 YSYEKL. CDR3 size: 20 residues.

For the CDR3, the DNA is TGTGCCAGCAGTGAAGCACAGGGCGTAGGTGGCTACACCTTC. Translated, it gives CASSEAQGVGGYTF. J is TRBJ1-2 and V is TRBV6-1, with a tentative D call TRBD1 (6 bases). Germline CDR1 MNHNS, CDR2 SASEGT. V lost 0 bases and J 7 bases, leaving 12 bases between the germline ends. The CDR3 runs to 14 residues.

This chain links TRBV24-1 with TRBJ1-1; D possibly corresponds to TRBD1 (5 bases). The CDR3 is made up of 13 amino acids. Germline V lookup: CDR1 KGHDR, CDR2 SFDVKD. V was cut by 2 bases and J by 5 bases, with 8 bases left in between. In DNA form, the CDR3 reads TGTGCCACCAGTGATTCGCGACAGACTGAAGCTTTCTTT. Translating gives CATSDSRQTEAFF.

The chain has TRBV19 and TRBJ2-3, with D possibly TRBD2 on 5 matching bases. CDR3 length: 14 amino acids. Per the germline V gene, CDR1 is LNHDA and CDR2 is SQIVND (reference sequence). V was pared by 7 bases and J by 5 bases, with 16 bases between. Written as DNA, the CDR3 is TGTGCCAGTAATCTGGTGGGAGCCGGAGATACGCAGTATTTT. This sequence encodes CASNLVGAGDTQYF. The full variable domain, completed using reference TRBV19 and TRBJ2-3, is DGGITQSPKYLFRKEGQNVTLSCEQNLNHDAMYWYRQDPGQGLRLIYYSQIVNDFQKGDIAEGYSVSREKKESFPLTVTSAQKNPTAFYLCASNLVGAGDTQYFGPGTRLTVL.

CDR3 DNA: TGTGCCAGCCATCCCCTCGACTCGACTAATGAAAAACTGTTTTTT. Protein: CASHPLDSTNEKLFF. The J gene is TRBJ1-4, the V gene TRBV6-5; D is undetermined. The CDR3 is 15 amino acids. The V and J ends lost 8 bases and 2 bases respectively, with 15 bases between them. Germline V gives CDR1 MNHEY, CDR2 SVGAGI.

This clone was seen only once. The V and J genes are TRBV28 and TRBJ2-1; 11 bases are shared with TRBD2. In germline, CDR1 is MDHEN, CDR2 SYDVKM. V lost 3 bases and J lost 2; bases outside the gene matches: 6. CDR3 length: 17 amino acids. In DNA form, the CDR3 reads TGTGCCAGCAGTTTCCACAAACTAGCGGGGGCCTACAATGAGCAGTTCTTC. This codes for CASSFHKLAGAYNEQFF.

This clone was observed once. The rearrangement uses TRBV6-4 and TRBJ2-3; D unresolved. Germline V gives CDR1 MRHNA, CDR2 SNTAGT. The V gene lost 4 bases and the J gene lost 2 bases, with 10 bases spanning the gap. This CDR3 contains 14 residues. The CDR3 sequence is CASSVNRDTDTQYF. CDR3 in DNA: TGTGCCAGCAGTGTGAACAGAGACACAGATACGCAGTATTTT.

This clone was seen a single time. The V and J genes are TRBV29-1 and TRBJ2-7; D is undetermined. CDR3 size: 13 residues. Per germline, CDR1 SQVTM and CDR2 ANQGSEA. The ends were cut back, 0 bases at V and 3 bases at J, with 9 bases in the middle. The CDR3 is CSVEDFPNYEQYF. The CDR3 DNA follows: TGCAGCGTTGAAGATTTCCCAAACTACGAGCAGTACTTC.

The chain employs TRBV28 and TRBJ2-3; possibly TRBD2 for D (5 bases). V lost 5 bases to trimming and J lost 3 bases, with 15 bases between them. This CDR3 contains 15 residues. Germline V gene data show CDR1 as MDHEN and CDR2 as SYDVKM. Here the CDR3 reads CASSTPAAATDTQYF. The CDR3 region has the DNA TGTGCCAGCAGTACCCCAGCGGCAGCTACAGATACGCAGTATTTT. The full variable domain, rest sourced from reference TRBV28 and TRBJ2-3, is DVKVTQSSRYLVKRTGEKVFLECVQDMDHENMFWYRQDPGLGLRLIYFSYDVKMKEKGDIPEGYSVSREKKERFSLILESASTNQTSMYLCASSTPAAATDTQYFGPGTRLTVL.

This clone was picked up one time. The rearrangement links TRBV15 to TRBJ2-5; a weak D match, TRBD1 (6 bases). The germline V and J ends were trimmed by 0 bases and 2 bases, with 19 bases remaining between them. CDR3 length equals 18 residues. In germline, CDR1 is LNHNV, CDR2 YYDKDF (reference sequence). As DNA, the CDR3 is TGTGCCACCAGCAGAGATTCCGGCGCGGCAGGGGAGCAAGAGACCCAGTACTTC. Residues: CATSRDSGAAGEQETQYF.

The rearrangement joins TRBV5-4 to TRBJ2-5, with a tentative D call TRBD2 (5 bases). CDR3 length: 14 residues. V lost 0 bases to trimming and J lost 2 bases, with 8 bases between them. The germline CDR1 and CDR2 sequences are SGHNT and YYREEE (reference sequence). DNA of the CDR3: TGTGCCAGCAGCTTGGCGGGAAGGCAAGAGACCCAGTACTTC. This encodes CASSLAGRQETQYF.

The chain has TRBV28 and TRBJ1-5; TRBD1 might be the D (6 bases). Germline assignment: CDR1 MDHEN and CDR2 SYDVKM. There are 15 residues in the CDR3. Trimming took 11 bases from V and 3 from J, leaving 20 bases between them. The CDR3 DNA is TGTGCCGCGGGCGGGGGCGCTCGACCCAATCAGCCCCAGCATTTT. It is translated as CAAGGGARPNQPQHF. Full variable domain (outside the CDR3, taken from reference TRBV28 and TRBJ1-5): DVKVTQSSRYLVKRTGEKVFLECVQDMDHENMFWYRQDPGLGLRLIYFSYDVKMKEKGDIPEGYSVSREKKERFSLILESASTNQTSMYLCAAGGGARPNQPQHFGDGTRLSIL.

This clone appeared a single time. The chain uses TRBV13 and TRBJ2-2, with 10 bases fitting TRBD2. Per the germline V gene, CDR1 is PRHDT and CDR2 is FYEKMQ (reference sequence). Trimming took 3 bases from V and 2 from J; bases not matched to a gene: 3. The length of the CDR3 is 16 residues. CDR3 DNA sequence: TGTGCCAGCAGCTTTAGACTAGCGGGTAACACCGGGGAGCTGTTTTTT. It is translated as CASSFRLAGNTGELFF.

The gene calls are TRBV4-1 and TRBJ1-3, with 11 nucleotides matching TRBD1. Germline V gives CDR1 MGHRA, CDR2 YSYEKL. The CDR3 totals 15 residues. The V segment lost 6 bases and the J segment 4 bases; nucleotides outside the gene matches: 5. DNA of the CDR3: TGCGCCAGCAGGGACGGACAGGGGGCGGGAAACACCATATATTTT. Protein sequence: CASRDGQGAGNTIYF.

This clone has just one count. Sequence at one end of the junction differs from germline and may be a read error. J is TRBJ2-3 and V is TRBV7-3; D unresolved. In germline, CDR1 is SGHTA, CDR2 FQGTGA. This CDR3 has 14 amino acids. The CDR3 DNA sequence: TGTGCCAGCAGCGTAACCGGGAGCACAGATACGCAGTATTTT. Translating gives CASSVTGSTDTQYF.

The rearrangement uses TRBV5-5 and TRBJ2-3, with D possibly TRBD2 on 5 matching bases. Germline values: CDR1 SGHKS, CDR2 YYEKEE (reference sequence). Between the trimmed V and J ends, which lost 0 bases and 0 bases, there was a span of 8 bases. The CDR3 contains 15 residues. The CDR3 coding sequence is TGTGCCAGCAGCTTGGGTGGAGGAAGCACAGATACGCAGTATTTT. Protein sequence: CASSLGGGSTDTQYF.